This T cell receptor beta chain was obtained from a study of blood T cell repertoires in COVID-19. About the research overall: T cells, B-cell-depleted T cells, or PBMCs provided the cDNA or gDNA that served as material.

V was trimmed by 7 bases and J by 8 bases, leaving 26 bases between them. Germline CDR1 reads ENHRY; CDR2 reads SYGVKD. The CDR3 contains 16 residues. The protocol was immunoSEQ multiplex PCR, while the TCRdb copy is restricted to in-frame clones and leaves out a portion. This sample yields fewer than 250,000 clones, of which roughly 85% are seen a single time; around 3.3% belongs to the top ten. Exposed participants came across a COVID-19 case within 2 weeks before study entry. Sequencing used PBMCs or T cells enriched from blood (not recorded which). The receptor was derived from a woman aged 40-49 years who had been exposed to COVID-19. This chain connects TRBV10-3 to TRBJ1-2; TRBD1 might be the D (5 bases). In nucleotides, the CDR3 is TGTGCCATCACCTCGGCCGAGGGGACTGACGCTGGCGGCTACACCTTC. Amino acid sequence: CAITSAEGTDAGGYTF.